The following is a T cell receptor (beta chain) sequence with its context. Its antigen remains unidentified. No much larger clone exists at a distance of one base, and base qualities are not known. This entry is derived from a study of T cell changes during pregnancy in multiple sclerosis (dated by TCRdb to about 2019). Background on the whole study: In women with multiple sclerosis, the researchers looked at how the T cell repertoire shifted as pregnancy progressed.

V is trimmed back by 4 bases and J by 8 bases, and the junction contains 10 bases that no gene match accounts for. The CDR3 sequence holds 15 residues, the cysteine and phenylalanine included. Just CDR3 DNA is preserved here, 45 bases in frame from base 1. CDR1 is given as SGHAT and CDR2 as FQNNGV, both from the germline V gene. Preparation of the library involved the immunoSEQ multiplex PCR assay. Here the immuneACCESS table is served through TCRdb, limited to in-frame sequences with V and J called. Missing clones are a known gap in these copies; in checked studies unresolved V genes cover under half, and the rest lacks a known reason. A total of nearly 40,000 clones appear in this sample, 85% to 95% of them only once. The ten largest clones represent around 0.78% of the sample.

The TCR originated in a female donor with multiple sclerosis, enrolled in a pregnancy study. The sequencing used CD4+ T cells from peripheral blood mononuclear cells, collected before pregnancy. In this chain, TRBV11-2 is recombined with TRBJ2-1, with 8 bases matching TRBD1. The nucleotide sequence is given as TGTGCCAGCAGCTCCCCAGGGGGCGGTCCGCATGAGCAGTTCTTC. This yields the protein CASSSPGGGPHEQFF.